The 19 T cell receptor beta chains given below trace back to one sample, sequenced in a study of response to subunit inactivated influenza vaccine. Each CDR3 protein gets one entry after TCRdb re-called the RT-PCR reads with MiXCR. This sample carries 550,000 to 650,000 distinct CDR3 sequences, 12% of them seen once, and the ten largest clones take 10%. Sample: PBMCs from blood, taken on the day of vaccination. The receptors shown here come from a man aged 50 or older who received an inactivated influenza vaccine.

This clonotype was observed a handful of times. CDR3 sequence: CSAPGISQDTQYF. CDR3 nucleotides: TGCAGTGCTCCCGGGATCTCGCAAGATACGCAGTATTTT. The V call is TRBV20-1, the J call TRBJ2-3, with D perhaps matching TRBD2 (5 bases). V shed 5 bases and J shed 5 bases, with 14 bases lying between them. The germline V gene has CDR1 DFQATT and CDR2 SNEGSKA (reference sequence). The CDR3 spans 13 residues.

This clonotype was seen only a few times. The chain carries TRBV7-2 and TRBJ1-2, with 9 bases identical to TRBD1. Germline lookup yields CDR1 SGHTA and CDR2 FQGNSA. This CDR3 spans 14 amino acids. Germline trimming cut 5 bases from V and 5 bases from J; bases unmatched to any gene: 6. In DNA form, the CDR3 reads TGTGCCAGCAGCAAATCCGGGACAGGGTATGGCTACACCTTC. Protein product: CASSKSGTGYGYTF.

The CDR3 here is CSAREVLRGEQYF. CDR3 nucleotide sequence: TGCAGTGCTAGAGAGGTCCTGAGGGGCGAGCAGTACTTC. The J gene is TRBJ2-7, the V gene TRBV20-1, with D perhaps being TRBD1 or TRBD2 (5 bases each). V lost 0 bases and J lost 6, with 12 bases in between. Germline CDR1 and CDR2: DFQATT and SNEGSKA (reference sequence). The CDR3 runs 13 residues.

The CDR3 loop reads CASSQESTGGSLYEQYF. For the CDR3, the DNA is TGCGCCAGCAGCCAAGAATCAACAGGTGGGAGCCTGTACGAGCAGTACTTC. The genes are TRBV5-1 and TRBJ2-7; D is possibly TRBD1 or TRBD2 (5 bases each). Germline-derived CDR1 and CDR2 are SGHRS and YFSETQ. Trimming shortened V by 4 bases and J by 4 bases, and 24 bases separated the two germline ends. This CDR3 region has 17 residues.

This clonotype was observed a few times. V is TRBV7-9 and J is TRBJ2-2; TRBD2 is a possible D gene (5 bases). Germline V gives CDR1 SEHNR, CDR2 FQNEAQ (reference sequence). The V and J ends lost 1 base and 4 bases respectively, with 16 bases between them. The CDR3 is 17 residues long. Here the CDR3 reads CASSLGFSASITGELFF. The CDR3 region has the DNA TGTGCCAGCAGCTTAGGGTTCTCGGCTAGCATCACCGGGGAGCTGTTTTTT.

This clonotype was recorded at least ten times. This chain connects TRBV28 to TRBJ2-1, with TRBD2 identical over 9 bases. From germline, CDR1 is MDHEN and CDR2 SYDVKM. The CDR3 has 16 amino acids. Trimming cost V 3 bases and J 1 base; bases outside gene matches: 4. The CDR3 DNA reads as TGTGCCAGCAGTTTCGCGCTAGCGGGATCCTACAATGAGCAGTTCTTC. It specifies CASSFALAGSYNEQFF.

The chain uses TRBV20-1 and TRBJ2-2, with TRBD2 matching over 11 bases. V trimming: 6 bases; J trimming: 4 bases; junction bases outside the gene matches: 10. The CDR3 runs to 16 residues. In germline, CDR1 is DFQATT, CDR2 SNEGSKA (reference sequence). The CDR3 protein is CSARSTSGGPTGELFF. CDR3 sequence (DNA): TGCAGTGCCCGATCTACTAGCGGGGGCCCCACCGGGGAGCTGTTTTTT.

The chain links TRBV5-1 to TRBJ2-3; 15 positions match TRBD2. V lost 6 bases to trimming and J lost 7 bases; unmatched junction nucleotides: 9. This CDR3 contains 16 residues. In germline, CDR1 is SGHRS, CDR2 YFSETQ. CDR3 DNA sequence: TGCGCCAGCACCTCCCGAGGGACTAGCGGGGGGAATACGCAGTATTTT. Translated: CASTSRGTSGGNTQYF.

CDR3 residues: CASSYGSGPTEAFF. CDR3 DNA sequence: TGTGCCAGCAGTTACGGTTCAGGGCCGACTGAAGCTTTCTTT. V and J are TRBV6-5 and TRBJ1-1, with TRBD1 as a possible D gene (5 bases). CDR3 length: 14 residues. With 2 bases removed from V and 5 bases from J, the gap between germline ends came to 12 bases. The germline V gene encodes CDR1 MNHEY and CDR2 SVGAGI.

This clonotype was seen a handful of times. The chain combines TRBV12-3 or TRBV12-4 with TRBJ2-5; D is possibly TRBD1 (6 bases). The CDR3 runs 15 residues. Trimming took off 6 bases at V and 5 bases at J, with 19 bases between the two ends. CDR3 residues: CASSPAQRGSETQYF. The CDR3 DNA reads TGTGCCAGCAGCCCGGCTCAGAGGGGGTCCGAGACCCAGTACTTC.

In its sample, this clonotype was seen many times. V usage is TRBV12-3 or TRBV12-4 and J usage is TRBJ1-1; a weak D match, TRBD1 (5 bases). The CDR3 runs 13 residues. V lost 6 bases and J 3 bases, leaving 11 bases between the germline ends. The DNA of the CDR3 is TGTGCCAGCAGGGTAGGGGATGACACTGAAGCTTTCTTT. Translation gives CASRVGDDTEAFF.

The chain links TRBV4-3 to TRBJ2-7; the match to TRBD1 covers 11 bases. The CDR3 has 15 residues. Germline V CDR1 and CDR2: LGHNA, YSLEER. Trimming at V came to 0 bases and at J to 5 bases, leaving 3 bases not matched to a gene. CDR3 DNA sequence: TGCGCCAGCAGCCAAGATTGGACAGGGGGCGACGAGCAGTACTTC. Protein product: CASSQDWTGGDEQYF.

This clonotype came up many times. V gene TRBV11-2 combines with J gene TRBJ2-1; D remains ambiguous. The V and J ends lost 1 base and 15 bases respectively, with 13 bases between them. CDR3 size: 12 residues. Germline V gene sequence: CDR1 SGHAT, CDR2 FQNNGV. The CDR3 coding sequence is TGTGCCAGCAGCTTAGCTCTCAAGGGATTGTTCTTC. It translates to CASSLALKGLFF.

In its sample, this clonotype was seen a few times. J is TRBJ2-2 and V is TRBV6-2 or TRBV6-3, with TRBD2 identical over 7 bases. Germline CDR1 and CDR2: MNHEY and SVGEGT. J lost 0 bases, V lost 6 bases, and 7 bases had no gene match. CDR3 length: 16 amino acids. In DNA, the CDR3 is TGTGCCAGCAGACGAACCGGGACTACGAACACCGGGGAGCTGTTTTTT. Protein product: CASRRTGTTNTGELFF.

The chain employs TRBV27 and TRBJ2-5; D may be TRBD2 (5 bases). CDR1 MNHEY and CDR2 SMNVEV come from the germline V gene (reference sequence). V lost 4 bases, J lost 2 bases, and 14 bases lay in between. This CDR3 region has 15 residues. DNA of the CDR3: TGTGCCAGCAGTTCCCGGATACGGGGTCAAGAGACCCAGTACTTC. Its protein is CASSSRIRGQETQYF.

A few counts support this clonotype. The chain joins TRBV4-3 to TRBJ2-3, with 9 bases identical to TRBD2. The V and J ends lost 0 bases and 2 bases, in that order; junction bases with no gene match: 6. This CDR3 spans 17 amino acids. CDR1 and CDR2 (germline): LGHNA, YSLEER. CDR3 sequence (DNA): TGCGCCAGCAGCCAAGATTTGCGCGGGGGGGACACAGATACGCAGTATTTT. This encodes CASSQDLRGGDTDTQYF.

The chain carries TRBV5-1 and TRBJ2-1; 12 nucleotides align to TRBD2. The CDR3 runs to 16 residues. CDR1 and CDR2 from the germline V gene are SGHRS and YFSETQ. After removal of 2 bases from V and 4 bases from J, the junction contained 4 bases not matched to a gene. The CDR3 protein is CASSFTGLAGYNEQFF. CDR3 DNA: TGCGCCAGCAGCTTCACCGGACTAGCGGGATACAATGAGCAGTTCTTC.

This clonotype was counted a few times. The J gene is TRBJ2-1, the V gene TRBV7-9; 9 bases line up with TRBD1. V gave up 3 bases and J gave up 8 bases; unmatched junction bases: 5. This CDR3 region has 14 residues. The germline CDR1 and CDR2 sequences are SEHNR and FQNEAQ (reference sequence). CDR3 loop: CASSFDRGIDEQFF. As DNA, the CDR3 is TGTGCCAGCAGCTTTGACAGGGGGATCGATGAGCAGTTCTTC.

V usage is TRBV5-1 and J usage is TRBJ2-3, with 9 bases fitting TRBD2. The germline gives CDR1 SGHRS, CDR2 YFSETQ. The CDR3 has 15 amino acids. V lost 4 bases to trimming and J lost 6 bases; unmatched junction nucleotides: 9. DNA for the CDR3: TGCGCCAGCAGCACCGGGACTAGCATAGTGGATACGCAGTATTTT. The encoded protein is CASSTGTSIVDTQYF. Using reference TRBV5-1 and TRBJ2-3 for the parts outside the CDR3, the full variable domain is KAGVTQTPRYLIKTRGQQVTLSCSPISGHRSVSWYQQTPGQGLQFLFEYFSETQRNKGNFPGRFSGRQFSNSRSEMNVSTLELGDSALYLCASSTGTSIVDTQYFGPGTRLTVL.